This T cell receptor beta chain emerged from a study of cytomegalovirus exposure and HLA in healthy donors. Background on the study: Earlier sequencing of some 180 million T cells yielded 100 million to 120 million unique TCR beta sequences. For the roughly 400 genotyped donors, 75% to 90% fell within the Caucasian-associated ancestry cluster.

V lost 5 bases to trimming and J lost 2 bases, with 10 bases between them. The CDR3 loop spans 13 amino acids. Germline V lookup: CDR1 LNHDA, CDR2 SQIVND (reference sequence). With 60 Vbeta and 13 Jbeta primers, the PCR was carried out. Clones were sequenced by immunoSEQ multiplex PCR, and TCRdb holds only the in-frame ones, with some missing. Of 150,000 to 180,000 clones listed, 70% to 85% were seen once; the top ten hold under 2.5%. Material: PBMCs. The rearrangement uses TRBV19 and TRBJ2-7; D may be TRBD1 (6 bases). This receptor was identified in a man aged 25-45 years in good health and CMV-seronegative. The CDR3 DNA reads as TGTGCCAGTAGTCCCCGGGACACCTACGAGCAGTACTTC. This codes for CASSPRDTYEQYF.